Sequencing of this TCR beta chain was carried out in a study of lymphopenia after photon versus proton radiotherapy (dated by TCRdb to between 2018 and 2021). For the wider study: The study compared the immunological effects of photon versus proton radiation therapy in patients with gastrointestinal tumors who developed high-grade lymphopenia. The 20 or so patients in the cohort had gastrointestinal tumors, were treated with either photon or proton therapy, and subsequently developed lymphopenia. The study was designed to characterize how the impact on the immune system differs between the two radiation modalities. Study-wide conclusions, independent of this receptor: Across the cohort, a larger post-nadir drop in TCR diversity was inversely correlated with overall survival time among patients who died. During treatment, patients who received proton therapy stayed relatively stable, whereas patients who received photon therapy lost naive T cells and TCR diversity and gained effector/memory populations. Once the lymphocyte count had reached its nadir, the repertoires of photon-treated patients showed oligoclonal expansion, particularly of CD8+ Temra cells, and this expansion drove the decline in diversity. The survival association was examined only in patients who died, and the authors described better survival with proton therapy as a possibility, not as a demonstrated result.

Receptor amplification or capture employed the immunoSEQ multiplex PCR assay. Alongside multiparametric flow cytometry, deep sequencing of rearranged TCR beta loci was used to profile the T cell repertoires. TCRdb provides this immuneACCESS table in a form limited to in-frame rearrangements. Some clones are lacking; in checked studies, under half of them reflect an unresolved V gene, and why the rest are absent is not known. This sample has roughly 20,000 clones in its table, and just over 90% of those were observed once. Clones ranked in the top ten supply approximately 6.2% of the sample. To note about this clone: The target of this receptor is not known. Within one base of it there is no much larger clone, and no base qualities were kept.

CDR1 and CDR2 (SGHAT, FQNNGV) derive from the germline V gene. Trimming takes 4 bases off V and 4 bases off J; junction bases not matched to a gene: 4. The CDR3 measures 15 amino acids from cysteine to phenylalanine. The CDR3 DNA has 45 bases and is translated from base 1. The V and J genes are TRBV11-2 and TRBJ2-7; 13 nucleotides in the junction match TRBD2. The sequence was collected from a man in his sixties with pancreatic cancer. The sample in question was peripheral blood, obtained from a patient treated with photon-based radiotherapy. The CDR3 protein is CASSWTSGGVYEQYF. The DNA is TGTGCCAGCAGCTGGACTAGCGGGGGTGTATACGAGCAGTACTTC.